The clone carrying this T cell receptor (beta chain) was seen many times. Its antigen is currently unknown. The record originates from a study of T cells in Graves' hyperthyroidism and ophthalmopathy. Overall study findings and caveats: Before onset, by a median of around 6.4 months, the model predicted ophthalmopathy.

Blood sampling occurred at first hyperthyroidism diagnosis, ahead of any ophthalmopathy symptoms. The authors took PBMCs from 10 ml fresh peripheral blood. Amplification targeted TCR beta CDR3 regions from RNA transcripts. When the TCR CDR3 underwent first-round RT-PCR, the HTBI primer set was used. TCRdb used MiXCR to reprocess the multiplex PCR reads, holding one entry per CDR3 protein. The table includes around 340,000 distinct CDR3 sequences, roughly 17% detected once. This clonotype was obtained from a woman in her thirties with Graves' hyperthyroidism that later progressed to Graves' ophthalmopathy. The specimen sequenced was blood.

This CDR3 reads CASSIPAYGANVLTF. The CDR3 region has the DNA TGTGCCAGTAGTATCCCAGCCTACGGGGCCAACGTCCTGACTTTC. The V gene is TRBV19, the J gene TRBJ2-6, with D unclear. Trimming took off 3 bases at V and 4 bases at J, with 10 bases between the two ends. The CDR3 extends over 15 amino acids. The germline CDR1 and CDR2 sequences are LNHDA and SQIVND (reference sequence). The whole variable domain, filled in from reference TRBV19 and TRBJ2-6, reads DGGITQSPKYLFRKEGQNVTLSCEQNLNHDAMYWYRQDPGQGLRLIYYSQIVNDFQKGDIAEGYSVSREKKESFPLTVTSAQKNPTAFYLCASSIPAYGANVLTFGAGSRLTVL.